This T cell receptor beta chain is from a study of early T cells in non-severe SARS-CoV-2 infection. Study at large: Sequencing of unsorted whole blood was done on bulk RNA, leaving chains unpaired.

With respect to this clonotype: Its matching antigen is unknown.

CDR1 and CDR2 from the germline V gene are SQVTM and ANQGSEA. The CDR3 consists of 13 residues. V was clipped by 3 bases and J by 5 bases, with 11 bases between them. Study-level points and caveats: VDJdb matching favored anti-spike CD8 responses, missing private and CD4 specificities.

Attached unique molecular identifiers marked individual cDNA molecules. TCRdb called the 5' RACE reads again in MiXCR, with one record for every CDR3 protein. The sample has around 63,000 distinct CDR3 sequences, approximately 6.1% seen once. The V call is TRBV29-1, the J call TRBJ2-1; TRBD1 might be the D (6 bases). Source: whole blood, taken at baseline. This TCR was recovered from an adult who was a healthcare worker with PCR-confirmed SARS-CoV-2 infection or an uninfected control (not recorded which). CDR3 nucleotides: TGCAGCGTTGATCTCCAGGGGCACAATGAGCAGTTCTTC. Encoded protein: CSVDLQGHNEQFF.